This TCR beta chain was found in a study of blood T cell repertoires in COVID-19. Background on the study: Some COVID-19 samples were acute and others convalescent; all came from the United States, Italy and Spain. T cells, B-cell-depleted T cells, or PBMCs supplied cDNA or gDNA.

The germline V gene encodes CDR1 SQVTM and CDR2 ANQGSEA. CDR3 length: 13 amino acids. V was clipped by 7 bases and J by 7 bases, with 19 bases between them. In the study's own analysis: Reference gene primers were amplified, and this amplification served to estimate nucleated cell counts. The data were produced by immunoSEQ multiplex PCR, yet TCRdb's version contains in-frame clones alone and is incomplete. V and J calls and clone size are given by that table; D and trimming were obtained from the DNA. The table includes 150,000 to 200,000 clones, around 90% detected once. This clonotype was obtained from a human donor in a cohort sampled during active COVID-19. This chain uses TRBV29-1 with TRBJ1-2; D uncertain. Material: peripheral blood. This chain's CDR3 is CSGHLEGIVGYTF. The CDR3 DNA reads as TGCAGCGGTCACCTCGAGGGAATTGTTGGCTACACCTTC.